The clone carrying this T cell receptor (beta chain) was seen a few times. The data were obtained in a study of blood T cell repertoires in COVID-19. This CDR3 has 16 amino acids. Germline V lookup: CDR1 SGHRS, CDR2 YFSETQ. V was pared by 3 bases and J by 3 bases, with 6 bases of the junction left unmatched. Profiled with immunoSEQ multiplex PCR; TCRdb holds only in-frame clones, not every one. The data show about 270,000 clones, about 87% seen once. The rearrangement links TRBV5-1 to TRBJ1-1; 12 nucleotides align to TRBD1. This clonotype originated in a human donor in a cohort sampled during active COVID-19. Sequencing was performed on peripheral blood. The CDR3 region is CASSSGDRGLDTEAFF. The CDR3 DNA reads as TGCGCCAGCAGCTCGGGGGACAGGGGGCTTGACACTGAAGCTTTCTTT.